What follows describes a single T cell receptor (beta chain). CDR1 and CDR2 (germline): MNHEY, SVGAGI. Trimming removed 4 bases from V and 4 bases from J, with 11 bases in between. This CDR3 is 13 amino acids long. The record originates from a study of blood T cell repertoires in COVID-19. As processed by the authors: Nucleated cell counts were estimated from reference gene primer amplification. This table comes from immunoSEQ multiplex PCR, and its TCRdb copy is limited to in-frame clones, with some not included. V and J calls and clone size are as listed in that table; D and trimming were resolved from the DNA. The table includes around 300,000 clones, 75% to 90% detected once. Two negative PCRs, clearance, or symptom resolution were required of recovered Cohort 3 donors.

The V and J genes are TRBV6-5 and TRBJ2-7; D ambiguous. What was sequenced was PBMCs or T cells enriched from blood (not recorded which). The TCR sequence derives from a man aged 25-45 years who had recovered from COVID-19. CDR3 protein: CASSLGPTYEQYF. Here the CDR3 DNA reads TGTGCCAGCAGTTTAGGCCCGACATACGAGCAGTACTTC.